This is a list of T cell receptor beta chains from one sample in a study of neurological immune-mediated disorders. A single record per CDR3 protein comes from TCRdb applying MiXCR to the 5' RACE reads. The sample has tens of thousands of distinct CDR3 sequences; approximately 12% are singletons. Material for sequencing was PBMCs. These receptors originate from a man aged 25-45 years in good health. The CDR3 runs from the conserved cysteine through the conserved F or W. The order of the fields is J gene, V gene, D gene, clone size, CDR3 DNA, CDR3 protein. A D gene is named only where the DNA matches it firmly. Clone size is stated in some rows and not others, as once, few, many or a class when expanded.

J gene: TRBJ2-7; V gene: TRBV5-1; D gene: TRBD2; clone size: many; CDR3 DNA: TGCGCCTCCCGGACTAGCGGGACTTACGAGCAGTACTTC; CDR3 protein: CASRTSGTYEQYF
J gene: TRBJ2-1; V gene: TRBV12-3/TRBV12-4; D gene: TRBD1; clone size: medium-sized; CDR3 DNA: TGTGCCAGCAGCCGGGACAGTTACAATGAGCAGTTCTTC; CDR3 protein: CASSRDSYNEQFF
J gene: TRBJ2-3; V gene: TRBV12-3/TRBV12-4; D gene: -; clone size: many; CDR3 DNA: TGTGCCAGCAGAAGTATCAGCGGTAGCACAGATACGCAGTATTTT; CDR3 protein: CASRSISGSTDTQYF
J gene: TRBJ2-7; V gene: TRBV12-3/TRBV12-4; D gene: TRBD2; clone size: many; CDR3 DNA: TGTGCCAGCAGTTACCCTAGCGGGAGGGCCTACGAGCAGTACTTC; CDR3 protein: CASSYPSGRAYEQYF
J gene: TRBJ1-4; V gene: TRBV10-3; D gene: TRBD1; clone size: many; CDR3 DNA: TGTGCCATCAGTGGGGGACAGACTGCAACTAATGAAAAACTGTTTTTT; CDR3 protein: CAISGGQTATNEKLFF
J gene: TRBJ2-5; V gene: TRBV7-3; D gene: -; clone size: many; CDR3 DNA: TGTGCCAGCAGCCCCAGCAGGGGTGAAGAGACCCAGTACTTC; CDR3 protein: CASSPSRGEETQYF
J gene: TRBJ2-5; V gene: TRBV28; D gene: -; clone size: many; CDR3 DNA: TGTGCCAGCAGTAACAGGGTCGAGACCCAGTACTTC; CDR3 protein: CASSNRVETQYF
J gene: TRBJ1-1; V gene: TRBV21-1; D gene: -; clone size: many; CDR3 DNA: TGTGCCAGCAGCAAAGACTCGATGGCACGGACTGAAGCTTTCTTT; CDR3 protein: CASSKDSMARTEAFF
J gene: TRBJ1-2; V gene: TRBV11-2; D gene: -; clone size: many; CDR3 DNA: TGTGCCAGCAGCTTATCCGGGGGCTACACCTTC; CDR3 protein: CASSLSGGYTF
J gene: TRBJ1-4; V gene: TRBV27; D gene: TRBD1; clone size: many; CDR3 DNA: TGTGCCAGCAGTATTCAGACAGGGGCGAATGAAAAACTGTTTTTT; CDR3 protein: CASSIQTGANEKLFF
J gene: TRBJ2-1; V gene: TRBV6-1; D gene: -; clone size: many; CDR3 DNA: TGTGCCAGCAGTGGGATGGACAGATACAATGAGCAGTTCTTC; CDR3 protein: CASSGMDRYNEQFF
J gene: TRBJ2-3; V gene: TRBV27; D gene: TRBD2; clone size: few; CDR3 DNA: TGTGCCAGCAGTTTATCAACCAGCGGGGGAGGCACAGATACGCAGTATTTT; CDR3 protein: CASSLSTSGGGTDTQYF
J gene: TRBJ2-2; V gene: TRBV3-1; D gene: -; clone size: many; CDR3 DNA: TGTGCCAGCAGCCCGGGACACCTCGGGGAGCTGTTTTTT; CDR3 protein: CASSPGHLGELFF
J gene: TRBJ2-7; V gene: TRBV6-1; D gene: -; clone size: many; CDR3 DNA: TGTGCCAGCACAGCCCCCTCCTACGAGCAGTACTTC; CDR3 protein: CASTAPSYEQYF
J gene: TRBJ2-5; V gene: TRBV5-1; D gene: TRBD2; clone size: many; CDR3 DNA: TGCGCCAGCAGCCTCTCCGACCCTCTAGCGGGCCAAGAGACCCAGTACTTC; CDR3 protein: CASSLSDPLAGQETQYF
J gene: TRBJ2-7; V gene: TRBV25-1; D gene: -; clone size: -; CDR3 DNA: TGTGCCAGCAGCAGTTCGGGCCAGAGCCTCTACGAGCAGTACTTC; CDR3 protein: CASSSSGQSLYEQYF
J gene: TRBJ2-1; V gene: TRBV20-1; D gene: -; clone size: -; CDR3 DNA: TGCAGTGCTAGAGAGGAGTTTTCCTACAATGAGCAGTTCTTC; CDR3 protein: CSAREEFSYNEQFF
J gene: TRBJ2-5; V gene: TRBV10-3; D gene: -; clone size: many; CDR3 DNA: TGTGCCATCAGAGGGGCAGGGAACATGGAGACCCAGTACTTC; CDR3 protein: CAIRGAGNMETQYF
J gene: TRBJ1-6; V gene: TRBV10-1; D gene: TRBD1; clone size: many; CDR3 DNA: TGCGCCAGCAGTGATCAGACAGGGCGAAATTCACCCCTCCACTTT; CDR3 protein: CASSDQTGRNSPLHF
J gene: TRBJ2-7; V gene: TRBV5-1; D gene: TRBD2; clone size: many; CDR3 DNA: TGCGCCAGCAGCTTTCCGGGACTAGCGGCATCAAACTCCTACGAGCAGTACTTC; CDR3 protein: CASSFPGLAASNSYEQYF
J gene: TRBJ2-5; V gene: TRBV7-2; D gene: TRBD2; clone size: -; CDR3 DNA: TGTGCCAACAGGAGACGGGGGGTTCAACAAGAGACCCAGTACTTC; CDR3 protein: CANRRRGVQQETQYF
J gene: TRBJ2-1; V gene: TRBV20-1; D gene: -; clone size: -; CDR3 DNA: TGCAGTGCTAGAGTTCCGGGACGGCGTGGGAATGAGCAGTTCTTC; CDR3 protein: CSARVPGRRGNEQFF
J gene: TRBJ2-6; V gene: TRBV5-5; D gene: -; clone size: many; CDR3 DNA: TGTGCCAGCAGCTCATGGACGGGATCCTTCTCTGGGGCCAACGTCCTGACTTTC; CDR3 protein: CASSSWTGSFSGANVLTF
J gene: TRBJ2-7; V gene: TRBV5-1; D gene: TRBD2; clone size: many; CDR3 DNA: TGCGCCAGCAGCTTACTAGCGGGAGTGAGCTACGAGCAGTACTTC; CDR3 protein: CASSLLAGVSYEQYF
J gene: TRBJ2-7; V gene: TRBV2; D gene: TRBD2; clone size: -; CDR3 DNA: TGTGCCAGCAGTGAACTAGCGGGCCTCAACGAGCAGTACTTC; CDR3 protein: CASSELAGLNEQYF
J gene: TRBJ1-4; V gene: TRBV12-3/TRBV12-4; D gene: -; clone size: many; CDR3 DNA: TGTGCCAGCAGTTCAGAGGGAGGAGATGGATGGGAAAAACTGTTTTTT; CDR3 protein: CASSSEGGDGWEKLFF
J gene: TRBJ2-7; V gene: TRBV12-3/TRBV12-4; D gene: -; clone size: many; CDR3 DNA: TGTGCCAGCAGTTCGACCGTTTCTGGGTCCGAGCAGTACTTC; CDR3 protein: CASSSTVSGSEQYF
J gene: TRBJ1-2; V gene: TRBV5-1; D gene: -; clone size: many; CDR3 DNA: TGCGCCAGCAGCTTGGTCGCCGACAGCTTTAACTATGGCTACACCTTC; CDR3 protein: CASSLVADSFNYGYTF
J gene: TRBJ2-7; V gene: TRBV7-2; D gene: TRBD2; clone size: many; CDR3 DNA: TGTGCCAGCAGCCCGTTAGCGGGAGTAAGCTACGAGCAGTACTTC; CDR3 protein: CASSPLAGVSYEQYF
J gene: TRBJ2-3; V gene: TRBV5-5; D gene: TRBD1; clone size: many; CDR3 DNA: TGTGCCAGCAGGAGACAGGGGGCGTGGGCAGATACGCAGTATTTT; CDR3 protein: CASRRQGAWADTQYF
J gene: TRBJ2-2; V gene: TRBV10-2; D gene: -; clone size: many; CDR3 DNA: TGCGCCAGTCGGGACACCCCGATGACCGGGGAGCTGTTTTTT; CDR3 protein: CASRDTPMTGELFF
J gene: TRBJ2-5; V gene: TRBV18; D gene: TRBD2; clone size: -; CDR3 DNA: TGTGCCAGCTCACCAGGATGGGTAAATCTAGCGGGAGCTGGTGAGACCCAGTACTTC; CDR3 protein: CASSPGWVNLAGAGETQYF
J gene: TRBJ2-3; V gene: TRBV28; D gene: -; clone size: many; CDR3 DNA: TGTGCCAGCAGTTCCAACCCCAGCACAGATACGCAGTATTTT; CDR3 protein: CASSSNPSTDTQYF
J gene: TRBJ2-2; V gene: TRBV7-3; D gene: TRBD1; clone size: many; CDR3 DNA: TGTGCCAGCAGCTTAGGGGGACAGGCGAACACCGGGGAGCTGTTTTTT; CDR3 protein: CASSLGGQANTGELFF
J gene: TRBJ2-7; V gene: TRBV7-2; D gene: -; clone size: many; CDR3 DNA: TGTGCCAGCGGGCTCAAATTCTACGAGCAGTACTTC; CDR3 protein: CASGLKFYEQYF
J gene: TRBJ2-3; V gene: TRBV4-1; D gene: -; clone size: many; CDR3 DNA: TGCGCCAGCAGCCCCCCCGGGACAGATACGCAGTATTTT; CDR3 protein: CASSPPGTDTQYF
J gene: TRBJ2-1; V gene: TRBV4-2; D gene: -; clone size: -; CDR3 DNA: TGTGCCAGCAGCACGCGTTTAGGGACTTACAATGAGCAGTTCTTC; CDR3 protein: CASSTRLGTYNEQFF
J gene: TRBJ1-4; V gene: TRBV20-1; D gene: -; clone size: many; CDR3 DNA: TGCAGTGCTAGAGAGGCCGGGGGCGGGAATGAAAAACTGTTTTTT; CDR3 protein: CSAREAGGGNEKLFF
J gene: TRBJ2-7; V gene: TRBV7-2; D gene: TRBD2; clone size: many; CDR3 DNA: TGTGCCAGCAGCAAGGGACTAGCGGGATTCGAGCAGTACTTC; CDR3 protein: CASSKGLAGFEQYF